What follows are 16 T cell receptor beta chains derived from one specimen sequenced in a study of identical twins. TCRdb reprocessed the 5' RACE reads with MiXCR, giving one entry per CDR3 protein. The sample gives some 300,000 distinct CDR3 sequences, around 12% of which show up once; around 6.9% is in the top ten. The same sample was also studied in work on yellow fever vaccine responses in identical twins.

Sample: CD8+ T cells sorted from blood. Receptors were obtained from a woman aged 18-35 years in good health.

This clonotype was observed many times. The V call is TRBV9, the J call TRBJ2-7; D is perhaps TRBD1 (6 bases). V was cut by 2 bases and J by 5 bases, with 8 bases left in between. From germline, CDR1 is SGDLS and CDR2 YYNGEE. The CDR3 totals 12 residues. In DNA form, the CDR3 reads TGTGCCAGCAGCGTCGAGGGGGACGAGCAGTACTTC. Amino acids: CASSVEGDEQYF.

This clonotype was recorded at least ten times. This chain connects TRBV12-3 or TRBV12-4 to TRBJ1-4; tentatively, D is TRBD1 (5 bases). The CDR3 runs 14 residues. Trimming pared 7 bases from V and 0 bases from J, leaving 9 bases between. The CDR3 DNA reads as TGTGCCAGCACCCGGGGGACAACTAATGAAAAACTGTTTTTT. Protein: CASTRGTTNEKLFF.

In this sample, this clonotype turned up many times. The J gene is TRBJ1-4, the V gene TRBV4-1; no reliable D call. V was cut by 2 bases and J by 8 bases, with 21 bases left in between. Germline CDR1 MGHRA, CDR2 YSYEKL. The CDR3 is 17 amino acids. The CDR3 loop is CASSQNAKTGGREKLFF. The DNA of the CDR3 is TGCGCCAGCAGCCAAAACGCTAAGACGGGAGGAAGGGAAAAACTGTTTTTT.

There are many counts of this clonotype. This chain joins TRBV4-1 and TRBJ2-1; possibly TRBD1 or TRBD2 for D (5 bases each). V was pared by 0 bases and J by 0 bases, with 9 bases between. From germline, CDR1 is MGHRA and CDR2 YSYEKL. The CDR3 covers 16 residues. CDR3: CASSQEGDPSYNEQFF. In nucleotides, the CDR3 is TGCGCCAGCAGCCAAGAGGGGGACCCCTCCTACAATGAGCAGTTCTTC.

This clonotype occurred a few times. It may be a read error: a sequence one base away is much more abundant. The chain joins TRBV12-3 or TRBV12-4 to TRBJ2-5; 14 nucleotides align to TRBD2. CDR3 length equals 18 residues. Written as DNA, the CDR3 is TGTACCAGCAGTGCCCCGACTAGCGGGGGGGCTGGGCAAGAGACCCAGTACTTC. Amino acid sequence: CTSSAPTSGGAGQETQYF.

The chain employs TRBV12-3 or TRBV12-4 and TRBJ2-5; 10 nucleotides align to TRBD1. This CDR3 comprises 16 residues. After removal of 5 bases from V and 2 bases from J, the junction contained 8 bases not matched to a gene. CDR3 region: CASSTETGGPQETQYF. CDR3 coding DNA: TGTGCCAGCAGTACAGAGACAGGGGGCCCACAAGAGACCCAGTACTTC.

This clonotype was seen only a few times. This chain joins TRBV14 and TRBJ2-1, with D maybe TRBD2 (6 bases). CDR1 and CDR2 (germline): SGHDN, FVKESK. V was pared by 2 bases and J by 12 bases, with 14 bases between. The CDR3 runs to 13 residues. The DNA of the CDR3 is TGTGCCAGCAGCCAACGCCAGGAGGGCTGGCAGTTCTTC. It is translated as CASSQRQEGWQFF.

The CDR3: CASSLRIGYEQYF. DNA of the CDR3: TGTGCCAGCAGTTTACGGATTGGCTACGAGCAGTACTTC. The J gene is TRBJ2-7, the V gene TRBV12-3 or TRBV12-4, with D hard to call. V dropped 2 bases and J dropped 3 bases, with 8 bases sitting between them. The CDR3 is made up of 13 amino acids.

This rearrangement joins TRBV4-1 to TRBJ2-1, with TRBD2 matching 8 bases. This CDR3 is built from 15 residues. The J segment lost 5 bases and the V segment lost 4 bases, leaving 7 bases of the junction unmatched. CDR1 and CDR2 (germline): MGHRA, YSYEKL. The CDR3, as DNA: TGCGCCAGCAGCCTAAAGGCCGGGAGGGACAATGAGCAGTTCTTC. It encodes CASSLKAGRDNEQFF.

This clonotype was recorded many times. This chain uses TRBV7-8 with TRBJ2-1, with TRBD2 matching 11 bases. Germline V gene lookup returns CDR1 SGHVS and CDR2 FQNEAQ. The CDR3 has 17 amino acids. The V gene end was trimmed by 5 bases and the J gene end by 0 bases; junction bases not matched to a gene: 6. The chain's CDR3 is CASSPVAGGVSYNEQFF. In DNA form, the CDR3 reads TGTGCCAGCAGCCCTGTAGCGGGAGGGGTCTCCTACAATGAGCAGTTCTTC.

On this clonotype itself: In this CDR3 the conserved last residue, phenylalanine or tryptophan, is missing, so a read error is likely. The V and J genes are TRBV2 and TRBJ2-1; TRBD1 or TRBD2 may be the D gene (5 bases each). The germline V gene has CDR1 SNHLY and CDR2 FYNNEI. Between the trimmed V and J ends, which lost 1 base and 4 bases, there was a span of 17 bases. This CDR3 is 17 amino acids long. The CDR3 bases are TGTGCCAGCAGTGAAGTGGGGGTTTACGTACAATACAATGAGCAGTTCATC. As protein: CASSEVGVYVQYNEQFI.

This clonotype appeared a few times. The rearrangement uses TRBV12-3 or TRBV12-4 and TRBJ2-2, with 9 bases identical to TRBD2. CDR3 size: 16 residues. V lost 3 bases and J lost 5; bases outside the gene matches: 7. For the CDR3, the DNA is TGTGCCAGCAGTTTTTTGGCGGGAGGGTATACCGGGGAGCTGTTTTTT. Its protein product is CASSFLAGGYTGELFF.

This rearrangement joins TRBV3-1 to TRBJ2-7; D not certain. Trimming took off 0 bases at V and 3 bases at J, with 9 bases between the two ends. Looked up from germline, CDR1 is LGHDT and CDR2 is YNNKEL (reference sequence). The CDR3 is 14 residues long. The CDR3 DNA reads TGTGCCAGCAGCCAAGATCTAGGGTACTACGAGCAGTACTTC. This encodes CASSQDLGYYEQYF.

This clonotype was seen only a few times. The V gene is TRBV4-1, the J gene TRBJ2-7; 15 positions match TRBD2. V lost 4 bases to trimming and J lost 2 bases; unmatched junction nucleotides: 6. This CDR3 region has 17 residues. Germline V gene sequence: CDR1 MGHRA, CDR2 YSYEKL. The DNA for the CDR3 is TGCGCCAGCAGCCGAGGACTAGCGGGAGGGACGACCTACGAGCAGTACTTC. Its protein is CASSRGLAGGTTYEQYF.

J is TRBJ2-2 and V is TRBV19, with 10 bases lining up with TRBD2. CDR1 and CDR2 from the germline V gene are LNHDA and SQIVND (reference sequence). The CDR3 extends over 17 amino acids. V was clipped by 7 bases and J by 3 bases; unmatched bases: 11. CDR3 bases: TGTGCCAGTACCCCTCAGCGGGAGGGCCGTTACACCGGGGAGCTGTTTTTT. It yields the protein CASTPQREGRYTGELFF.

This clonotype was seen more than once but under ten times. The chain links TRBV28 to TRBJ2-7, with TRBD1 as a possible D gene (6 bases). The CDR3 sequence is 13 residues long. Germline-derived CDR1 and CDR2 are MDHEN and SYDVKM. Trimming took 7 bases from V and 4 from J, leaving 14 bases between them. CDR3 sequence reads: CASTGRDTYEQYF. In DNA, the CDR3 is TGTGCCAGCACGGGCAGGGACACATACGAGCAGTACTTC. The full variable domain, rest sourced from reference TRBV28 and TRBJ2-7, is DVKVTQSSRYLVKRTGEKVFLECVQDMDHENMFWYRQDPGLGLRLIYFSYDVKMKEKGDIPEGYSVSREKKERFSLILESASTNQTSMYLCASTGRDTYEQYFGPGTRLTVT.